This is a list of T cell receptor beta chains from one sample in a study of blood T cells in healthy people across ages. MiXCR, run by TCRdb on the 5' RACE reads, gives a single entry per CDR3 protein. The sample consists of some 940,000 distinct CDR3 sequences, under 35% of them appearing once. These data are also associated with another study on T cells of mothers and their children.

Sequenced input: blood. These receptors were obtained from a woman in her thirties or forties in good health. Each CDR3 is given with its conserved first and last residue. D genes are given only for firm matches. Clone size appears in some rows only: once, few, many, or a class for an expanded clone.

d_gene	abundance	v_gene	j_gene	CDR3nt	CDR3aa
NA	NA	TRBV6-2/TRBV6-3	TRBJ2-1	TGTGCCAGCAGACTGACAGTTGTGAACAATGAGCAGTTCTTC	CASRLTVVNNEQFF
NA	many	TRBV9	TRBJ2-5	TGTGCCAGCAGCGTAGTAGGGGGCGGGAAGACCCAGTACTTC	CASSVVGGGKTQYF
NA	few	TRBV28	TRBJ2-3	TGTGCCAGCAGTTTAAGACTCCAAATAACGCAGTATTTT	CASSLRLQITQYF
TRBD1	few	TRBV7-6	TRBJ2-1	TGTGCCAGCAGCTTTACAGGGGGTAGGGGCAATGAGCAGTTCTTC	CASSFTGGRGNEQFF
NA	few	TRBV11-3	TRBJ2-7	TGTGCCAGCAGCAAAGGGGGTGGAGGGGCCCCCTACGAGCAGTACTTC	CASSKGGGGAPYEQYF
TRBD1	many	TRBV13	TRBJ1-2	TGTGCCAGCAGCTCTGGACAGGCTGGCTATGGCTACACCTTC	CASSSGQAGYGYTF
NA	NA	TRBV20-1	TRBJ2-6	TGCAGTGCTAGAGATGGATCGATCTCTGGGGCCAACGTCCTGACTTTC	CSARDGSISGANVLTF
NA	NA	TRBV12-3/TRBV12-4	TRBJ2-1	TGTGCCAGCAGTTTTGAAGGGAGAGGAGAGACCCAGTTCTTC	CASSFEGRGETQFF
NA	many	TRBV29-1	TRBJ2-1	TGCAGCGTTGTAGGGCCGGAGGGGGACAATGAGCAGTTCTTC	CSVVGPEGDNEQFF
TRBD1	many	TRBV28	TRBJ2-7	TGTGCCAGCAAGGCGCCGGGACAGGGAACCTACGAGCAGTACTTC	CASKAPGQGTYEQYF
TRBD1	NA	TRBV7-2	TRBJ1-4	TGTGCCAGCAGCCAGGTCGCGACAGGGGATGAAAAACTGTTTTTT	CASSQVATGDEKLFF
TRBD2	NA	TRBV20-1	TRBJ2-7	TGCAGTGCTAAGGGACTAGCGGGGTATAGCTACGAGCAGTACTTC	CSAKGLAGYSYEQYF
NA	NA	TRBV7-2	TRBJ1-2	TGTGCCAGCAGCCGCGAGGTGGGCTATGGCTACACCTTC	CASSREVGYGYTF
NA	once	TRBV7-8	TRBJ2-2	TGTGCCAGCAGCTTAACCGGGGGTATGAACACCGGGGAGCTGTTTTTT	CASSLTGGMNTGELFF
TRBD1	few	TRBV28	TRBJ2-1	TGTGCCAGCAGTTTAGACAGGGGGGTAACCTACAATGAGCAGTTCTTC	CASSLDRGVTYNEQFF
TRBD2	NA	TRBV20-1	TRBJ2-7	TGCAGTGCTCGGACTAGCGGGAGTAGGTACGAGCAGTACTTC	CSARTSGSRYEQYF
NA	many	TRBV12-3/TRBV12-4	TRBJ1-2	TGTGCCAGCAGCCCTGGACAGCGCCATAACTATGGCTACACCTTC	CASSPGQRHNYGYTF
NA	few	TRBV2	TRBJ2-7	TGTGCCAGCAGTGAAGAGGGGGTGAGCGAGCAGTACTTC	CASSEEGVSEQYF
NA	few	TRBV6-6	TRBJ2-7	TGTGCCAGCAGTTACTCGAAGGGGGGGGGCGAGCAGTACTTC	CASSYSKGGGEQYF
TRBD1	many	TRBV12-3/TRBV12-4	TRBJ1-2	TGTGCCAGCAGTCCTAGGGCGACAGGGCCTTTTGGCTATGGCTACACCTTC	CASSPRATGPFGYGYTF
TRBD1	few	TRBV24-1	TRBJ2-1	TGTGCCACCAGTGCTCTTCGCGAGGGGGCCGGCCACAATGAGCAGTTCTTC	CATSALREGAGHNEQFF
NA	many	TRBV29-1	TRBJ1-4	TGCAGCGTTGATGAGAGTGAAAAACTGTTTTTT	CSVDESEKLFF
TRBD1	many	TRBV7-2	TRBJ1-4	TGTGCCAGCAGCTTACAGAGGGACAGCCATAATGAAAAACTGTTTTTT	CASSLQRDSHNEKLFF
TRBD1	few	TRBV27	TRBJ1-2	TGTGCCAGCAGATGGACAGGGGATTATGGCTACACCTTC	CASRWTGDYGYTF
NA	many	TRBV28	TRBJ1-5	TGTGCCAGCAGTTTATCCCGGCAGCCCCAGCATTTT	CASSLSRQPQHF
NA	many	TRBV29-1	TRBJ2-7	TGCAGCGTTGAAAAGGGAATTGGGTACGAGCAGTACTTC	CSVEKGIGYEQYF